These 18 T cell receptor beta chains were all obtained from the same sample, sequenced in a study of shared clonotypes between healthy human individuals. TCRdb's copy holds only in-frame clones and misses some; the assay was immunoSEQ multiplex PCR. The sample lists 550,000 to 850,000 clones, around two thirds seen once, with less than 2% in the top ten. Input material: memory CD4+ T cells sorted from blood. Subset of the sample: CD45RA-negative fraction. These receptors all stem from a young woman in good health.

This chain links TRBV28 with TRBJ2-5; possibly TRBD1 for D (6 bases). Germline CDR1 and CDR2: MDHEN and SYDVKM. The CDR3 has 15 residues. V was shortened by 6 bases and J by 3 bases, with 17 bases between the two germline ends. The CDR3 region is CASREPGTRKETQYF. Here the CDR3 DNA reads TGTGCCAGCAGAGAACCCGGGACACGTAAAGAGACCCAGTACTTC.

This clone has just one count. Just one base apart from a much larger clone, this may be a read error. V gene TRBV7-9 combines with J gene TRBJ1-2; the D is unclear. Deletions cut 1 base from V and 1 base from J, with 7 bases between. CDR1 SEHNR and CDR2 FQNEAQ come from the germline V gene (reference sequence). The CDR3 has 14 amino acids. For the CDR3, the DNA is TGTGCCAGCAGCTTAGACAGAAGTAACTATGGCTACACCTTC. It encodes CASSLDRSNYGYTF.

The CDR3 DNA reads as TGTGCCAGTAGTAATAGCGGGAGAAGTAATGAGCAGTTCTTC. This codes for CASSNSGRSNEQFF. The chain couples TRBV19 to TRBJ2-1, with 9 bases lining up with TRBD2. The germline V gene has CDR1 LNHDA and CDR2 SQIVND (reference sequence). This CDR3 is built from 14 residues. The trim removed 4 bases at V and 7 bases at J, leaving 5 bases unmatched.

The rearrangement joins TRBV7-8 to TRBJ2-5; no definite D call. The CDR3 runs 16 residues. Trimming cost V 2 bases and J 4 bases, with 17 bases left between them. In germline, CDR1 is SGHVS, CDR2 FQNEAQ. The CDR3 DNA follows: TGTGCCAGCAGCTTAAGCTTAATCCCCCGTCGAGAGACCCAGTACTTC. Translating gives CASSLSLIPRRETQYF.

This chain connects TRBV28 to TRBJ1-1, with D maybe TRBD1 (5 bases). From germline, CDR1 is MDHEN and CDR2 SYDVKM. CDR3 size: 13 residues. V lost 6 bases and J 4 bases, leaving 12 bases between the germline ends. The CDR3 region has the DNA TGTGCCAGCAGAGCACGGGGCCGCACTGAAGCTTTCTTT. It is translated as CASRARGRTEAFF.

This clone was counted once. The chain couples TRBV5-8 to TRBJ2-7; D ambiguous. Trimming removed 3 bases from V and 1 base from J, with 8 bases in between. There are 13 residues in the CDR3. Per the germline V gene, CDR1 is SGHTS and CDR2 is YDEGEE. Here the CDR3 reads CASSYHGSYEQYF. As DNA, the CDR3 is TGTGCCAGCAGCTATCACGGGTCCTACGAGCAGTACTTC.

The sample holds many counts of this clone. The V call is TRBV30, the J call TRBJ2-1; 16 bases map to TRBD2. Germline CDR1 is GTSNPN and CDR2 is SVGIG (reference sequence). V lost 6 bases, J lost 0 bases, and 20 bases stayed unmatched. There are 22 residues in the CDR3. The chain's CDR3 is CACTYRPPGLAGGPISYNEQFF. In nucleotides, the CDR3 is TGTGCCTGTACGTACCGACCGCCGGGACTAGCGGGAGGGCCTATCTCCTACAATGAGCAGTTCTTC.

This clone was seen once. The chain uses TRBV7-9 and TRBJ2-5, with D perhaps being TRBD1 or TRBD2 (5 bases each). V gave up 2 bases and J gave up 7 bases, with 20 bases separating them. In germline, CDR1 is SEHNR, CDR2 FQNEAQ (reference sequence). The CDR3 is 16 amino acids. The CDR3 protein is CASSLRIGTSTRTQYF. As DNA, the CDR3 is TGTGCCAGCAGCTTAAGAATAGGGACCTCAACGCGGACCCAGTACTTC.

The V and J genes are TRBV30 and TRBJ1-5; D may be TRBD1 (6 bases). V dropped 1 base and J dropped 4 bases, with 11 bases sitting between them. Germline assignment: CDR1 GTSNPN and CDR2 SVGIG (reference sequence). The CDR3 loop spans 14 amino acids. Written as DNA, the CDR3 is TGTGCCTGGAGTGCAGGACAGAAGAATCAGCCCCAGCATTTT. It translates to CAWSAGQKNQPQHF.

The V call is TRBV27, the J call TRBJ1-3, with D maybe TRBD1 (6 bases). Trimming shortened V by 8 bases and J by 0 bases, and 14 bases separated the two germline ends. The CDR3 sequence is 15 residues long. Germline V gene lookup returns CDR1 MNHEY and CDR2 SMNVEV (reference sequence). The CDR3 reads CASRRQASSGNTIYF. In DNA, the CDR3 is TGTGCCAGCCGACGACAGGCCTCCTCTGGAAACACCATATATTTT.

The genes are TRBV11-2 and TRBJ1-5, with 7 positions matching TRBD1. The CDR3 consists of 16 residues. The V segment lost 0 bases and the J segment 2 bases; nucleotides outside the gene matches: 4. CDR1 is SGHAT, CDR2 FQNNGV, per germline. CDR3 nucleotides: TGTGCCAGCAGCTTAGATTCGAGGGGGCGCAATCAGCCCCAGCATTTT. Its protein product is CASSLDSRGRNQPQHF.

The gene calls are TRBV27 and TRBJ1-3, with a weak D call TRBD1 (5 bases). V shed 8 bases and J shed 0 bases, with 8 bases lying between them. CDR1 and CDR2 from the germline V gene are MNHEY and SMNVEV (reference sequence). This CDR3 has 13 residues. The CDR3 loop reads CASRRVSGNTIYF. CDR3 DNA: TGTGCCAGCCGCAGGGTCTCTGGAAACACCATATATTTT.

CDR3 residues: CASRTGSGSYEQYF. The CDR3 DNA is TGTGCCAGCAGGACAGGGTCTGGGTCCTACGAGCAGTACTTC. J is TRBJ2-7 and V is TRBV6-6, with TRBD1 identical over 7 bases. Germline assignment: CDR1 MNHNY and CDR2 SVGAGI (reference sequence). The CDR3 contains 14 residues. V lost 6 bases and J lost 1; bases outside the gene matches: 6.

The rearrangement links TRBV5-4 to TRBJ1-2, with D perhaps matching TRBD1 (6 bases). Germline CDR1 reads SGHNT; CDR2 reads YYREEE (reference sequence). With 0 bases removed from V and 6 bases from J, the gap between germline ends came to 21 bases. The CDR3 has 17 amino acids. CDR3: CASSLGIQGPTRNGYTF. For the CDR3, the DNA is TGTGCCAGCAGCTTGGGGATACAGGGACCCACCAGAAATGGCTACACCTTC.

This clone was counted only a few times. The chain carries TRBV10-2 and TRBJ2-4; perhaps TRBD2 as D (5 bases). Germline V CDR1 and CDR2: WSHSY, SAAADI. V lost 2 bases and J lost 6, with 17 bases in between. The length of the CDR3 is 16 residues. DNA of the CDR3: TGCGCCAGCAGTGAGGGTCTCGGGGTTGGAAGAAACATTCAGTACTTC. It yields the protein CASSEGLGVGRNIQYF.

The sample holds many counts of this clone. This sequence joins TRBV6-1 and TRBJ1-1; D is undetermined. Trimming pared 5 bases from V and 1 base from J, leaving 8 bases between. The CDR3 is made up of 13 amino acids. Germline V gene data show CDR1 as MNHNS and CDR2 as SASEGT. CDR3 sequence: CASSRYANTEAFF. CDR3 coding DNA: TGTGCCAGCAGTCGATATGCGAACACTGAAGCTTTCTTT.

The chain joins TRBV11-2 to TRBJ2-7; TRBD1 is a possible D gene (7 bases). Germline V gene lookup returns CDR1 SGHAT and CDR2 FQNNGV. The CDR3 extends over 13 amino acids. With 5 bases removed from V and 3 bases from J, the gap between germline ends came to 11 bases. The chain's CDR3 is CASSPGGIYEQYF. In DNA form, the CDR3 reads TGTGCCAGCAGCCCAGGGGGGATCTACGAGCAGTACTTC.

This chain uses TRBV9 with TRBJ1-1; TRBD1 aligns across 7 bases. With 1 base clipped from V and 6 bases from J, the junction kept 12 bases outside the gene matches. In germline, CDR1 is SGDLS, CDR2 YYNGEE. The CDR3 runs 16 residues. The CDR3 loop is CASSVQGGRGGSEAFF. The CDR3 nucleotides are TGTGCCAGCAGCGTACAAGGGGGCCGTGGGGGATCTGAAGCTTTCTTT.